These 2 T cell receptor beta chains originate from one sample sequenced in a study of blood T cell repertoires in COVID-19. Assay: immunoSEQ multiplex PCR; the TCRdb copy retains only in-frame clones and omits some. The sample holds around 160,000 clones, roughly 79% seen once. The sample comprised peripheral blood. All receptors come from a human donor with acute or convalescent COVID-19. The donor label of this sample is uncertain.

The chain links TRBV29-1 to TRBJ2-1, with TRBD2 identical over 12 bases. Trimming removed 4 bases from V and 3 bases from J; junction bases left unmatched: 1. Per germline, CDR1 SQVTM and CDR2 ANQGSEA. The CDR3 loop spans 14 amino acids. CDR3 in DNA: TGCAGCGTTGGGGGACTAGCGGGCTACAATGAGCAGTTCTTC. Translation gives CSVGGLAGYNEQFF.

This clone appeared a single time. J is TRBJ2-4 and V is TRBV29-1, with D hard to call. Trimming stripped 7 bases from V and 1 base from J, with 5 bases between. The germline V gene encodes CDR1 SQVTM and CDR2 ANQGSEA. The CDR3 has 11 amino acids. CDR3 region: CSARAKNIQYF. CDR3 in DNA: TGCAGCGCCCGTGCCAAAAACATTCAGTACTTC. The full variable domain, completed using reference TRBV29-1 and TRBJ2-4, is SAVISQKPSRDICQRGTSLTIQCQVDSQVTMMFWYRQQPGQSLTLIATANQGSEATYESGFVIDKFPISRPNLTFSTLTVSNMSPEDSSIYLCSARAKNIQYFGAGTRLSVL.